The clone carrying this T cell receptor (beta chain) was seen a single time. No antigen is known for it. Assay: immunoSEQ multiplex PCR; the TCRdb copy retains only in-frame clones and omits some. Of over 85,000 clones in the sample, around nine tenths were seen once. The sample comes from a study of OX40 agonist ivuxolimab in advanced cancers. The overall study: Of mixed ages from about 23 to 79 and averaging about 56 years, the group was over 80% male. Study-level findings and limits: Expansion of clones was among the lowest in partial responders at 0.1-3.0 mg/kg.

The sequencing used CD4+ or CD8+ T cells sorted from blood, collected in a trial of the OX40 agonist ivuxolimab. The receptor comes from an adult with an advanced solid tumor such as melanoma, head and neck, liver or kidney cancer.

The CDR3 coding sequence is TGCAGCGTGACGGCACTGATGGAAGGCACTGAAGCTTTCTTT. This codes for CSVTALMEGTEAFF. V and J are TRBV29-1 and TRBJ1-1; D is unclear. CDR3 size: 14 residues. The ends were cut back, 6 bases at V and 4 bases at J, with 18 bases in the middle. CDR1 is SQVTM, CDR2 ANQGSEA, per germline.